The rows below give T cell receptor beta chains drawn from one sample of a study of T cell repertoires in cytomegalovirus infection. TCRdb passed the reads through MiXCR, listing each CDR3 protein once. The sample shows 150,000 to 200,000 distinct CDR3 sequences, approximately 15% of them seen only once. The source material was PBMCs. The receptors derive from a human donor in good health (CMV status not recorded). Some clones in this sample may be carry-over from other donors' samples. Both conserved end residues are part of each CDR3. Fields, in order: J gene, D gene, V gene, CDR3 length, clone size, CDR3 DNA, CDR3 protein. The D gene is left open where the match is weak. Not all rows give a size; the values are once, few, many and, for expanded clones, a class.

>TRBJ2-5|-|TRBV7-6|14|many
TGTGCCAGCAGCCCCCATGGGGGTACGGAGACCCAGTACTTC
CASSPHGGTETQYF
>TRBJ1-2|-|TRBV28|15|-
TGTGCCAGCCGAACCACTGGACCGATGTCTAATGGCTACACCTTC
CASRTTGPMSNGYTF
>TRBJ1-6|-|TRBV7-2|13|many
TGTGCCAGCAGCTTCGCAGGAAATTCACCCCTCCACTTT
CASSFAGNSPLHF
>TRBJ2-1|-|TRBV7-9|12|many
TGTGCCAGCAGCTTAGAAGGGGATGAGCAGTTCTTC
CASSLEGDEQFF
>TRBJ2-2|-|TRBV2|14|-
TGTGCCAGCTTAGCAGAAACGAACACCGGGGAGCTGATTTTT
CASLAETNTGELIF
>TRBJ2-3|-|TRBV28|13|-
TGTGCCAGCAACCCGGAGGGCACAGATACGCAGTATTTT
CASNPEGTDTQYF
>TRBJ2-5|TRBD2|TRBV20-1|12|-
TGCAGTGCTAGAGGGGAGGGGATGACCCAGTACTTC
CSARGEGMTQYF
>TRBJ1-5|-|TRBV7-2|15|many
TGTGCCAGCAGCCTCAGGGACGGGAGCAATCAGCCCCAGCATTTT
CASSLRDGSNQPQHF
>TRBJ1-5|TRBD1|TRBV28|15|few
TGTGCCAGCAGTGCGGACAGGGGTATCGATCAGCCCCAGCATTTT
CASSADRGIDQPQHF
>TRBJ1-5|-|TRBV15|14|few
TGTGCCACCAGCAGAGATAGGGCTAATCAGCCCCAGCATTTT
CATSRDRANQPQHF
>TRBJ1-2|-|TRBV20-1|11|few
TGCAGTGCGGGACATGAGGATGGCTACACCTTC
CSAGHEDGYTF
>TRBJ2-5|TRBD1|TRBV14|13|few
TGTGCCAGCAGCCCCCGGACAGGAGAGACCCAGTACTTC
CASSPRTGETQYF
>TRBJ2-2|TRBD1|TRBV28|14|many
TGTGCCTCACAGGGGGACCCGAACACCGGGGAGCTGTTTTTT
CASQGDPNTGELFF
>TRBJ1-1|-|TRBV6-6|16|many
TGTGCCAGCAGTTACTCCCCGGGACTTCTGAACACTGAAGCTTTCTTT
CASSYSPGLLNTEAFF
>TRBJ1-1|-|TRBV7-2|13|many
TGTGCCAGCAGCTTAAGACGAAACCTAGAAGCTTTCTTT
CASSLRRNLEAFF
>TRBJ2-5|-|TRBV7-2|14|many
TGTGCCAGCAGCTTACGGCAGGGCCAAGAGACCCAGTACTTC
CASSLRQGQETQYF
>TRBJ2-5|TRBD2|TRBV6-1|17|many
TGTGCCAGCAGTGAGTTCCCGGGACTAGCGGCACAAGAGACCCAGTACTTC
CASSEFPGLAAQETQYF
>TRBJ2-7|TRBD2|TRBV7-8|17|many
TGTGCCAGCAGCACCCTTCGCGTGGGCGGGGGGCAAGGCGAGCAGTACTTC
CASSTLRVGGGQGEQYF
>TRBJ2-1|-|TRBV6-6|15|few
TGTGCCAGCAGTTACTCCTTGGAGCTTATCAATGAGCAGTTCTTC
CASSYSLELINEQFF
>TRBJ1-5|-|TRBV28|13|many
TGTGCCAGCATCAAGGGGGGGAATCAGCCCCAGCATTTT
CASIKGGNQPQHF
>TRBJ1-5|-|TRBV2|13|few
TGTGCCAGCAGTGAAGAGGGGGTGCAGCCCCAGCATTTT
CASSEEGVQPQHF
>TRBJ2-5|-|TRBV7-6|12|many
TGTGCCAGCAGCCCTGGCCAAGAGACCCAGTACTTC
CASSPGQETQYF
>TRBJ2-5|-|TRBV6-1|17|-
TGTGCCAGCAGCCAAGCCAAACGACAGGTGGGCCAAGAGACCCAGTACTTC
CASSQAKRQVGQETQYF
>TRBJ1-1|TRBD1|TRBV6-5|13|-
TGTGCCAGCAGTCAAACGGGACAGGGCGAAGCTTTCTTT
CASSQTGQGEAFF
>TRBJ1-2|-|TRBV29-1|11|-
TGCAGCGGGGGTGAAGACTATGGCTACACCTTC
CSGGEDYGYTF
>TRBJ2-1|TRBD2|TRBV29-1|14|few
TGCAGCGTTGGTATAGCGGGAGGGCCAAATGAGCAGTTCTTC
CSVGIAGGPNEQFF
>TRBJ2-7|TRBD1|TRBV28|15|many
TGTGCCAGCAGTTCCCCCGGGACAGAGCTAGAGGAGCAGTACTTC
CASSSPGTELEEQYF
>TRBJ2-7|-|TRBV6-5|14|-
TGTGCCAGCAGTTATTATAGGGACTCCTACGAGCAGTACTTC
CASSYYRDSYEQYF
>TRBJ2-3|-|TRBV7-3|13|many
TGTGCCAGCAGCTCACCAGGGGGGGATACGCAGTATTTT
CASSSPGGDTQYF